The T cell receptor (beta chain) under discussion was sequenced for a study of identifying expanded T cells in peripheral blood. The table came from immunoSEQ multiplex PCR; TCRdb's copy has only in-frame clones and leaves some out. The sample has around 120,000 clones, 75% to 90% seen once. This receptor was identified in a person between 18 and 75 years old in good health. The material sequenced was blood.

Here the CDR3 reads CASSQPASVNTGELFF. Written as DNA, the CDR3 is TGTGCCAGCAGCCAACCAGCTAGCGTCAACACCGGGGAGCTGTTTTTT. This sequence joins TRBV5-5 and TRBJ2-2, with D perhaps matching TRBD2 (6 bases). Germline CDR1 is SGHKS and CDR2 is YYEKEE (reference sequence). This CDR3 comprises 16 residues. Trimming removed 4 bases from V and 2 bases from J, with 15 bases in between.